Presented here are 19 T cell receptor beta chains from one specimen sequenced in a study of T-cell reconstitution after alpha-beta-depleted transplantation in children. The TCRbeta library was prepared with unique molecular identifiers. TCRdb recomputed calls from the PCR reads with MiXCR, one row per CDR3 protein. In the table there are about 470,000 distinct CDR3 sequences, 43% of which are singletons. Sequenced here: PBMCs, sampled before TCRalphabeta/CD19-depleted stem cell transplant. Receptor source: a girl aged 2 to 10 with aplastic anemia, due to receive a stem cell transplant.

The CDR3 region is CASSLALASGRGKTQYF. Here the CDR3 DNA reads TGTGCCAGCAGCTTAGCGCTGGCTAGCGGGAGGGGGAAGACCCAGTACTTC. The chain links TRBV7-2 to TRBJ2-5; 12 bases map to TRBD2. The CDR3 covers 17 residues. The germline V gene has CDR1 SGHTA and CDR2 FQGNSA. Trimming at V came to 0 bases and at J to 6 bases, leaving 8 bases not matched to a gene.

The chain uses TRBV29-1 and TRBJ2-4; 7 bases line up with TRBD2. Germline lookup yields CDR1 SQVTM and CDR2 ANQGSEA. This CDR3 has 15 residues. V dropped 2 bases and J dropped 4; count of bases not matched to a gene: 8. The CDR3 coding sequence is TGCAGCGTTGAAATCGGTGGGGGGGAGAAAAACATTCAGTACTTC. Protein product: CSVEIGGGEKNIQYF.

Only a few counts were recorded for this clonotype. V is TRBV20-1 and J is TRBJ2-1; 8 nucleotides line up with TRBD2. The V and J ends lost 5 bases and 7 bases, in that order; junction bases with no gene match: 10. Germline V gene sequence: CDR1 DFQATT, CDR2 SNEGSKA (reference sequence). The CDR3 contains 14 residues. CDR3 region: CSAQRAGGRNEQFF. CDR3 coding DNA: TGCAGTGCTCAACGGGCGGGAGGAAGGAATGAGCAGTTCTTC.

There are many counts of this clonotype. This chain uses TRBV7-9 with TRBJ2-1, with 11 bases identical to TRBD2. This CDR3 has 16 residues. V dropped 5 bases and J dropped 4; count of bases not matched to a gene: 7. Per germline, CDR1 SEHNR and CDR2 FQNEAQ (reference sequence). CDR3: CASSPGTSGLYNEQFF. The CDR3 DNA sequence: TGTGCCAGCAGCCCGGGGACTAGCGGTCTTTACAATGAGCAGTTCTTC.

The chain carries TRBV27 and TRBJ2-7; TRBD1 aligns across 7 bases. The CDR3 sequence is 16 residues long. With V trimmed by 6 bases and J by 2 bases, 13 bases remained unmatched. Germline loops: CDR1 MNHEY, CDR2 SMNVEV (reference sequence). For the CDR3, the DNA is TGTGCCAGCAGCTCTCCTACACAGGGGAAAACCTACGAGCAGTACTTC. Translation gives CASSSPTQGKTYEQYF.

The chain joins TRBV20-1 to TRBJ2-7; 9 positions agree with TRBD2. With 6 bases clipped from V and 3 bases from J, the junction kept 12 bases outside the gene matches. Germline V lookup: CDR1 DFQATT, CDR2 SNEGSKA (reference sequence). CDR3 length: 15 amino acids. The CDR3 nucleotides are TGCAGTGCCATCCCCCCCGGTAGCGGGAGCTACGAGCAGTACTTC. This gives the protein CSAIPPGSGSYEQYF.

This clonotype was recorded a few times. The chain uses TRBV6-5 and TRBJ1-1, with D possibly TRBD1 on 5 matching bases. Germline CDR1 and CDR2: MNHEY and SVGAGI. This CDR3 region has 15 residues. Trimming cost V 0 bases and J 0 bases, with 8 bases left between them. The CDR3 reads CASSYSGHLNTEAFF. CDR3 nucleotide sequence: TGTGCCAGCAGTTACTCGGGGCACCTGAACACTGAAGCTTTCTTT.

CDR3 amino acids: CASSEGLAGQDTQYF. The CDR3 region has the DNA TGTGCCAGCAGCGAGGGACTAGCGGGACAAGATACGCAGTATTTT. The rearrangement joins TRBV7-2 to TRBJ2-3; 13 bases line up with TRBD2. Per germline, CDR1 SGHTA and CDR2 FQGNSA. This CDR3 has 15 residues. J was trimmed by 5 bases and V by 5 bases; bases with no gene match: 4. The variable domain in full, completed from reference TRBV7-2 and TRBJ2-3, reads GAGVSQSPSNKVTEKGKDVELRCDPISGHTALYWYRQSLGQGLEFLIYFQGNSAPDKSGLPSDRFSAERTGGSVSTLTIQRTQQEDSAVYLCASSEGLAGQDTQYFGPGTRLTVL.

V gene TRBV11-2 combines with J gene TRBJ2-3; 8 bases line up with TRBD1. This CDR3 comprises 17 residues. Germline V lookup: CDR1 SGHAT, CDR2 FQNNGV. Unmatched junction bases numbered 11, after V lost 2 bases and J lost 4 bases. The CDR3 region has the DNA TGTGCCAGCAGCTTAAGATGGGACAGGACGATTGCAGATACGCAGTATTTT. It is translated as CASSLRWDRTIADTQYF.

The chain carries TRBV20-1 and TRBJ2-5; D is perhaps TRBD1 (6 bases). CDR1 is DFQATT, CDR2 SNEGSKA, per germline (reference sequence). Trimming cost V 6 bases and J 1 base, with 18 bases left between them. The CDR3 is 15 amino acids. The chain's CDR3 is CSAPRALGAQETQYF. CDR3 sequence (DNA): TGCAGTGCCCCCCGTGCCTTGGGGGCCCAAGAGACCCAGTACTTC.

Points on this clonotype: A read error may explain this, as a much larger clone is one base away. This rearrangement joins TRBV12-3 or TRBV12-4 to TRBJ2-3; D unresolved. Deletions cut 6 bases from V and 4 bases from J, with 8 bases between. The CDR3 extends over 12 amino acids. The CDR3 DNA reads TGTGCCAGCAGCCGACAAGCAGATACGCAGTATTTT. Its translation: CASSRQADTQYF.

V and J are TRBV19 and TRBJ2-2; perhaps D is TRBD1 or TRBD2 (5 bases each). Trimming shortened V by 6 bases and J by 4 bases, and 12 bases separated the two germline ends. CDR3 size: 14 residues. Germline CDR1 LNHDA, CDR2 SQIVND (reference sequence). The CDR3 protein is CASSGTPGTGELFF. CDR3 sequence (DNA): TGTGCCAGTAGCGGGACCCCGGGCACCGGGGAGCTGTTTTTT.

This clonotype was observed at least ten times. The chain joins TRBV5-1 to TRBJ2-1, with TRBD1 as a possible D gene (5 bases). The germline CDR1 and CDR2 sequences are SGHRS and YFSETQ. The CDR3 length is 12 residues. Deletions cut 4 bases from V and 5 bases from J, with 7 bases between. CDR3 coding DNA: TGCGCCAGCAGCAGGGGAAACAATGAGCAGTTCTTC. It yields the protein CASSRGNNEQFF.

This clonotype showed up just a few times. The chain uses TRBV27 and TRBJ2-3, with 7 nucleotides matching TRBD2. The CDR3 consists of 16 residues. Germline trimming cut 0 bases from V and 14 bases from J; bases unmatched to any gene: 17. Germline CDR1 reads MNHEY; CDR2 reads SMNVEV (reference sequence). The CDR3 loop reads CASSLSRGRATPLTYF. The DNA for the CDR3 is TGTGCCAGCAGTTTATCGCGAGGGAGGGCTACTCCCCTCACGTATTTT.

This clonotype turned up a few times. CDR3 nucleotides: TGTGCCAGCAGCTTATGGTCCACCGGGACTAGCGGGAGTGTTCCCCAGTATTTT. This gives the protein CASSLWSTGTSGSVPQYF. V usage is TRBV11-1 and J usage is TRBJ2-3, with 14 bases lining up with TRBD2. Trimming at V came to 2 bases and at J to 12 bases, leaving 16 bases not matched to a gene. Germline lookup yields CDR1 SGHAT and CDR2 FQDESV (reference sequence). This CDR3 comprises 18 residues. Combining the CDR3 with reference TRBV11-1 and TRBJ2-3 gives the whole variable domain EAEVAQSPRYKITEKSQAVAFWCDPISGHATLYWYRQILGQGPELLVQFQDESVVDDSQLPKDRFSAERLKGVDSTLKIQPAELGDSAMYLCASSLWSTGTSGSVPQYFGPGTRLTVL.

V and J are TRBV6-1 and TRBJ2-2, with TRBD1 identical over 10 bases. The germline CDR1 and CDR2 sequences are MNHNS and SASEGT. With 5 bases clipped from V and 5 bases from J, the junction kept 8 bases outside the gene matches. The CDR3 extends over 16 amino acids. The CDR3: CASSTLTGGGTGELFF. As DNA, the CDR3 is TGTGCCAGCAGTACATTGACAGGGGGCGGTACCGGGGAGCTGTTTTTT.

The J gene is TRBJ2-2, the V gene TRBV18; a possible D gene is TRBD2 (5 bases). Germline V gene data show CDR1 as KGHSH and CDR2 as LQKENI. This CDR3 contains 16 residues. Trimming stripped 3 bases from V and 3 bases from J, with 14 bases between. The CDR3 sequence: CASSPYDGIYTGELFF. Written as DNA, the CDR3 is TGTGCCAGCTCACCTTATGACGGGATTTACACCGGGGAGCTGTTTTTT.

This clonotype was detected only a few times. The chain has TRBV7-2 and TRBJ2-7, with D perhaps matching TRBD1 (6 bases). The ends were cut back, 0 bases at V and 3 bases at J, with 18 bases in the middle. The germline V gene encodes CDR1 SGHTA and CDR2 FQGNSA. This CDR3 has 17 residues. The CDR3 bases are TGTGCCAGCAGCTTAGCCGGACAGTCTTCGAGGGGCTACGAGCAGTACTTC. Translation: CASSLAGQSSRGYEQYF.

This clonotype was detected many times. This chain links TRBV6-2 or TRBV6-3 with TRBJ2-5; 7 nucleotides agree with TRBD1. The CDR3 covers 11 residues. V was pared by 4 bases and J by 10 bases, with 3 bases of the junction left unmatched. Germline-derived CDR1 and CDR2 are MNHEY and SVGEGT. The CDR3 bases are TGTGCCAGCAGTTTAACAGGGGTCCAGTACTTC. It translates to CASSLTGVQYF.